These 11 T cell receptor beta chains were sequenced from one sample in a study of PD-1 blockade in classical Hodgkin lymphoma. Repertoires were generated with immunoSEQ multiplex PCR, while TCRdb's copy carries only in-frame clones and drops some. The sample includes about 44,000 clones, 66% of them seen just once. The time point was: cycle 4 day 1 (C4D1), after 6 weeks of nivolumab. Exposure to brentuximab vedotin varied, and each patient had relapsed following autologous stem cell transplantation. Source: peripheral blood mononuclear cells (PBMCs), taken before the fourth cycle of nivolumab. Receptors were obtained from a human donor with classical Hodgkin lymphoma.

For this clone: The same CDR3 is also encoded by other DNA sequences in this sample. The chain combines TRBV11-3 with TRBJ2-3; D is uncertain. The length of the CDR3 is 13 residues. Deletions cut 0 bases from V and 6 bases from J, with 7 bases between. In germline, CDR1 is SGHNT, CDR2 YENEEA. The CDR3 reads CASSLDLGDTQYF. Written as DNA, the CDR3 is TGTGCCAGCAGCTTAGATCTGGGGGATACGCAGTATTTT.

The genes are TRBV30 and TRBJ1-3; 10 bases map to TRBD1. CDR3 length: 16 amino acids. The germline gives CDR1 GTSNPN, CDR2 SVGIG (reference sequence). Trimming at V came to 5 bases and at J to 0 bases, leaving 7 bases not matched to a gene. The CDR3 coding sequence is TGTGCCTGGGGGGGACAGGGGCACCCCTCTGGAAACACCATATATTTT. It is translated as CAWGGQGHPSGNTIYF.

V is TRBV15 and J is TRBJ1-1, with 11 bases identical to TRBD1. V was clipped by 1 base and J by 4 bases; unmatched bases: 8. CDR3 length equals 17 residues. Germline loops: CDR1 LNHNV, CDR2 YYDKDF (reference sequence). CDR3 amino acids: CATSRGRDRGGGTEAFF. CDR3 bases: TGTGCCACCAGCAGAGGTAGGGACAGGGGGGGTGGCACTGAAGCTTTCTTT.

The chain employs TRBV30 and TRBJ1-6, with TRBD1 matching 7 bases. Trimming at V came to 0 bases and at J to 7 bases, leaving 6 bases not matched to a gene. There are 15 residues in the CDR3. Germline V lookup: CDR1 GTSNPN, CDR2 SVGIG (reference sequence). The DNA of the CDR3 is TGTGCCTGGAGTGTGATCGGGACAGACAATTCACCCCTCCACTTT. Translated, it gives CAWSVIGTDNSPLHF.

The rearrangement links TRBV30 to TRBJ1-3; D might be TRBD1 (6 bases). Germline assignment: CDR1 GTSNPN and CDR2 SVGIG (reference sequence). The CDR3 totals 14 residues. Trimming shortened V by 3 bases and J by 6 bases, and 15 bases separated the two germline ends. CDR3 DNA: TGTGCCTGGAGCTTAGGGGGGACGTCAAACACCATATATTTT. This translates into CAWSLGGTSNTIYF.

The chain couples TRBV30 to TRBJ2-3; TRBD2 agrees at 7 bases. This CDR3 contains 15 residues. Germline CDR1 and CDR2: GTSNPN and SVGIG (reference sequence). The V gene end was trimmed by 1 base and the J gene end by 4 bases; junction bases not matched to a gene: 8. The CDR3 here is CAWSGRESGPDTQYF. The CDR3 nucleotides read TGTGCCTGGAGTGGGCGGGAGAGTGGTCCAGATACGCAGTATTTT.

This rearrangement joins TRBV4-2 to TRBJ2-7; TRBD1 or TRBD2 may be the D gene (5 bases each). The CDR3 is made up of 16 amino acids. CDR1 LGHNA and CDR2 YNFKEQ come from the germline V gene. Trimming pared 3 bases from V and 0 bases from J, leaving 15 bases between. In DNA form, the CDR3 reads TGTGCCAGCAGCCATGCGGCGGCAGGGAGCTCCTACGAGCAGTACTTC. As protein: CASSHAAAGSSYEQYF.

This clone was counted only a few times. The gene calls are TRBV5-4 and TRBJ2-1; D is undetermined. This CDR3 contains 14 residues. Germline V CDR1 and CDR2: SGHNT, YYREEE (reference sequence). The V and J ends lost 3 bases and 1 base respectively, with 8 bases between them. CDR3 nucleotide sequence: TGTGCCAGCAGCTCCTCACCTTCCTACAATGAGCAGTTCTTC. It translates to CASSSSPSYNEQFF. The full variable domain, with the rest looked up from reference TRBV5-4 and TRBJ2-1, is ETGVTQSPTHLIKTRGQQVTLRCSSQSGHNTVSWYQQALGQGPQFIFQYYREEENGRGNFPPRFSGLQFPNYSSELNVNALELDDSALYLCASSSSPSYNEQFFGPGTRLTVL.

V usage is TRBV20-1 and J usage is TRBJ2-3; D is undetermined. Germline loops: CDR1 DFQATT, CDR2 SNEGSKA (reference sequence). V lost 3 bases and J lost 2, with 3 bases in between. This CDR3 region has 11 residues. In nucleotides, the CDR3 is TGCAGTGCTAGGTACACAGATACGCAGTATTTT. Encoded protein: CSARYTDTQYF.

This clone appeared once. Here the CDR3 DNA reads TGCGCCAGCGGGCGGGGCCTTCAGAACACTGAAGCTTTCTTT. This sequence encodes CASGRGLQNTEAFF. This chain uses TRBV5-1 with TRBJ1-1; D is perhaps TRBD1 (5 bases). V shed 7 bases and J shed 1 base, with 14 bases lying between them. This CDR3 has 14 residues. Germline CDR1 is SGHRS and CDR2 is YFSETQ.

This chain uses TRBV15 with TRBJ1-5; D is undetermined. Germline assignment: CDR1 LNHNV and CDR2 YYDKDF (reference sequence). The CDR3 has 16 residues. Trimming removed 0 bases at V and 5 bases at J, with 14 bases between. The CDR3 sequence: CATSRDPRGADQPQHF. DNA for the CDR3: TGTGCCACCAGCAGAGATCCGAGAGGCGCCGATCAGCCCCAGCATTTT.